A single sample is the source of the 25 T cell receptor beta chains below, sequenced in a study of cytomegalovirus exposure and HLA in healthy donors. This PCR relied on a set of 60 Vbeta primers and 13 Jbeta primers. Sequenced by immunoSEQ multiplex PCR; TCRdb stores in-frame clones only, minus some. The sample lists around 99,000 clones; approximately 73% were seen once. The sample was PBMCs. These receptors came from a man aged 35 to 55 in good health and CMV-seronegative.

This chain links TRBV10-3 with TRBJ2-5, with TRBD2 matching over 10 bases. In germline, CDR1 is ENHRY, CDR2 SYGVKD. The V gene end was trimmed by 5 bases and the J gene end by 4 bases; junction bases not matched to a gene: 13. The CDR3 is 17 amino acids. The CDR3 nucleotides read TGTGCCATCAGTCCCGGCCAGCGGGGGGGCGAGGGAGAGACCCAGTACTTC. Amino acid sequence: CAISPGQRGGEGETQYF.

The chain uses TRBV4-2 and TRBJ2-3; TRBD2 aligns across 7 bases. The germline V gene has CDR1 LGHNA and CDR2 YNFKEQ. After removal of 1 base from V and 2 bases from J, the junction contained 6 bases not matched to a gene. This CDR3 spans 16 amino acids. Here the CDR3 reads CASSQGASGFTDTQYF. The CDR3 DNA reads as TGTGCCAGCAGCCAAGGGGCTAGCGGATTCACAGATACGCAGTATTTT.

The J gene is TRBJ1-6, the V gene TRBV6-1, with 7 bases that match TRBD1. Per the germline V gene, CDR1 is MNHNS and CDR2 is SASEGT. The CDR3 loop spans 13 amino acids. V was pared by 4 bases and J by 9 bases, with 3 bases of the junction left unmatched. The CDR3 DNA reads TGTGCCAGCAGTGCACAGGGGAGTTCACCCCTCCACTTT. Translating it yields CASSAQGSSPLHF.

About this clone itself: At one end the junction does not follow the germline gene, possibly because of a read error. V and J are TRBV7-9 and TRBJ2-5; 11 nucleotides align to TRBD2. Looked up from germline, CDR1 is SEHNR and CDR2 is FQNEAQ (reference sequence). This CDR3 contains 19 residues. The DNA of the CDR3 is TGTTCCAGCAGCTTAGCTCCGGGACTAGCGGCGATGTACCAAGAGACCCAGTACTTC. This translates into CSSSLAPGLAAMYQETQYF.

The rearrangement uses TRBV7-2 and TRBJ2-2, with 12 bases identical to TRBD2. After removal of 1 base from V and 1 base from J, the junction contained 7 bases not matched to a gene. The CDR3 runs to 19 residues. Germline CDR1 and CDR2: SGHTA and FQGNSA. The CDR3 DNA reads TGTGCCAGCAGCTTAGTTGGCCTAGCGGGGGGGTTGAACACCGGGGAGCTGTTTTTT. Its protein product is CASSLVGLAGGLNTGELFF.

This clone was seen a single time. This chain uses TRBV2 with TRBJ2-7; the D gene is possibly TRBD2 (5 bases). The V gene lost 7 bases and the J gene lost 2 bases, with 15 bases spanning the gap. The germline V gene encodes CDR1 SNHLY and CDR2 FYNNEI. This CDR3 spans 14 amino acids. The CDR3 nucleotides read TGTGCCAGCACTATAACTCTCGGGGCCTACGAGCAGTACTTC. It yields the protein CASTITLGAYEQYF.

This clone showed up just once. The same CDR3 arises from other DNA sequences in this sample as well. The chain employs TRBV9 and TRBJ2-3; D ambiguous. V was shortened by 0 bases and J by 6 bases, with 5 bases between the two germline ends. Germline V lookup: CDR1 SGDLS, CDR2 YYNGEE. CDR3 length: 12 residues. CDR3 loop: CASSVDRDTQYF. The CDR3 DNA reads TGTGCCAGCAGCGTAGACCGGGATACGCAGTATTTT.

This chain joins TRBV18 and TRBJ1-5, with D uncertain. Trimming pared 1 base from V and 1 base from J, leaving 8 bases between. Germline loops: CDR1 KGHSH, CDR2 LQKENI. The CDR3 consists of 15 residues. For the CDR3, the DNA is TGTGCCAGCTCACCACTGGGAGGAAGCAATCAGCCCCAGCATTTT. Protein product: CASSPLGGSNQPQHF.

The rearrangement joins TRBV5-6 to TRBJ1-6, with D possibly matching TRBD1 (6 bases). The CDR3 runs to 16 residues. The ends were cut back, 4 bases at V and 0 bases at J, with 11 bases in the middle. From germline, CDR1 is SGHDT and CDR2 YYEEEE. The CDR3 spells CASSPGQSSYNSPLHF. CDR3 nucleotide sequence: TGTGCCAGCAGCCCCGGACAGAGCTCCTATAATTCACCCCTCCACTTT.

The CDR3 DNA is TGTGCCAGCAGATACAGGGGCAACTATGGCTACACCTTC. Translation gives CASRYRGNYGYTF. The rearrangement joins TRBV27 to TRBJ1-2; 7 bases align to TRBD1. V dropped 6 bases and J dropped 2; count of bases not matched to a gene: 3. Germline V lookup: CDR1 MNHEY, CDR2 SMNVEV (reference sequence). CDR3 length: 13 residues.

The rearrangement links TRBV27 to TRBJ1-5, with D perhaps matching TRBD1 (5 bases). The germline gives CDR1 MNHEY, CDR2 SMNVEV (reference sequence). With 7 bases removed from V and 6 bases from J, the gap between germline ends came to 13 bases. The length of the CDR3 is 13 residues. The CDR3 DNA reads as TGTGCCAGCACCTCCGGGGGGAGTCAGCCCCAGCATTTT. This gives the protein CASTSGGSQPQHF.

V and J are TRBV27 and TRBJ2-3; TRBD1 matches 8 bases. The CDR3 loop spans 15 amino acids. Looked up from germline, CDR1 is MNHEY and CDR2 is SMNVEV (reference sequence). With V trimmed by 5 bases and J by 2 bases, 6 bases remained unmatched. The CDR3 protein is CASSGQGTITDTQYF. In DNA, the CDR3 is TGTGCCAGCAGTGGACAGGGAACAATCACAGATACGCAGTATTTT.

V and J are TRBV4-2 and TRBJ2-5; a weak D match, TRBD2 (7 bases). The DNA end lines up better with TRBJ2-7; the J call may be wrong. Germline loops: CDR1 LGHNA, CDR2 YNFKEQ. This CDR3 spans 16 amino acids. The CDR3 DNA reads TGTGCCAGCAGCCAAGAAGGGGGGGGGTCAACCTACGAGCAGTACTTC. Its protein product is CASSQEGGGSTYEQYF.

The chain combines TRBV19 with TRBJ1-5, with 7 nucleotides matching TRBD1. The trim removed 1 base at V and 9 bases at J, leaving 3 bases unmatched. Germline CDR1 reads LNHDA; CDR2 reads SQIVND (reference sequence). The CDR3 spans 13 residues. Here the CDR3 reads CASSIGQGGPQHF. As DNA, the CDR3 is TGTGCCAGTAGTATAGGCCAGGGGGGGCCCCAGCATTTT. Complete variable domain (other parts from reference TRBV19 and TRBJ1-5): DGGITQSPKYLFRKEGQNVTLSCEQNLNHDAMYWYRQDPGQGLRLIYYSQIVNDFQKGDIAEGYSVSREKKESFPLTVTSAQKNPTAFYLCASSIGQGGPQHFGDGTRLSIL.

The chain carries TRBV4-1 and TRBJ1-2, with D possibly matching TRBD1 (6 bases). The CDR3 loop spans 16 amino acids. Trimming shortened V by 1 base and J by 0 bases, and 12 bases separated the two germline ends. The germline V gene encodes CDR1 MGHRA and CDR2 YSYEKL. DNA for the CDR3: TGCGCCAGCAGCCAAGGGGACAACCATCCTAACTATGGCTACACCTTC. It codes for CASSQGDNHPNYGYTF.

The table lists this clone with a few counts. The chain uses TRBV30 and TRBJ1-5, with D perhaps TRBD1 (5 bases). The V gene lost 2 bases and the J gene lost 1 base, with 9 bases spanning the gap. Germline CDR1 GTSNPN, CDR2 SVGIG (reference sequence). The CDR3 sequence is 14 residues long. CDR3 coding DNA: TGTGCCTGGAGTCAGGGAAGGAGCAATCAGCCCCAGCATTTT. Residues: CAWSQGRSNQPQHF.

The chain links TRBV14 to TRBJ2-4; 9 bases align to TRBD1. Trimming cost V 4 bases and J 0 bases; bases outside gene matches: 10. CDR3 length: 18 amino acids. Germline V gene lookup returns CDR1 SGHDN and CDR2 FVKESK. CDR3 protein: CASSRMTGTGLAKNIQYF. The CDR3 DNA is TGTGCCAGCAGCCGAATGACCGGGACAGGGCTAGCCAAAAACATTCAGTACTTC.

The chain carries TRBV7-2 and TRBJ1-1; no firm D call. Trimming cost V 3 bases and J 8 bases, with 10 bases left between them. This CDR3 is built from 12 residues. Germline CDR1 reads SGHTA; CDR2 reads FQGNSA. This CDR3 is CASSFGKIEAFF. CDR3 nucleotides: TGTGCCAGCAGCTTCGGTAAGATAGAAGCTTTCTTT. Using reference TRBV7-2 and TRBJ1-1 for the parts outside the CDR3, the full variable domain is GAGVSQSPSNKVTEKGKDVELRCDPISGHTALYWYRQSLGQGLEFLIYFQGNSAPDKSGLPSDRFSAERTGGSVSTLTIQRTQQEDSAVYLCASSFGKIEAFFGQGTRLTVV.

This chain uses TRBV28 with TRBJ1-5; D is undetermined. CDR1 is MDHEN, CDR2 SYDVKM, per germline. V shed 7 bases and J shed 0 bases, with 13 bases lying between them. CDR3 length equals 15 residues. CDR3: CASTRAGNSNQPQHF. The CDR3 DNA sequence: TGTGCCAGCACCCGGGCGGGGAATAGCAATCAGCCCCAGCATTTT.

The CDR3 loop reads CASSLGTGKATEAFF. The DNA for the CDR3 is TGTGCCAGCAGCTTAGGGACAGGTAAGGCCACTGAAGCTTTCTTT. The chain has TRBV4-2 and TRBJ1-1; 8 bases map to TRBD1. The CDR3 runs to 15 residues. The V gene's germline CDR1 is LGHNA and CDR2 YNFKEQ. J lost 4 bases, V lost 5 bases, and 9 bases had no gene match.

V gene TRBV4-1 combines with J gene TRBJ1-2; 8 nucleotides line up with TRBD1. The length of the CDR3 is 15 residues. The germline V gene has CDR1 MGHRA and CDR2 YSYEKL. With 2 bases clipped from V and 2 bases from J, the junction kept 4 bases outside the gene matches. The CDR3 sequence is CASSQTQGANYGYTF. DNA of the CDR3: TGCGCCAGCAGCCAAACTCAGGGGGCAAACTATGGCTACACCTTC.

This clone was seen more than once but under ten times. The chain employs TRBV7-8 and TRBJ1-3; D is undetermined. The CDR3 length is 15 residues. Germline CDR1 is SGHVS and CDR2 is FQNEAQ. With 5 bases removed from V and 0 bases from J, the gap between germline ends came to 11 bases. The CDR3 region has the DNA TGTGCCAGCAGCACCAACACGAACTCTGGAAACACCATATATTTT. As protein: CASSTNTNSGNTIYF.

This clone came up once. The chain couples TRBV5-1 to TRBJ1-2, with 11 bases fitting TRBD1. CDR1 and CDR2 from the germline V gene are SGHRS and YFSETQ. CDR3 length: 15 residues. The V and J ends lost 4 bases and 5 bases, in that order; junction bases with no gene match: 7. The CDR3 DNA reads TGCGCCAGCAGCCAAACCGGGACAGGGGGATATGGCTACACCTTC. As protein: CASSQTGTGGYGYTF.

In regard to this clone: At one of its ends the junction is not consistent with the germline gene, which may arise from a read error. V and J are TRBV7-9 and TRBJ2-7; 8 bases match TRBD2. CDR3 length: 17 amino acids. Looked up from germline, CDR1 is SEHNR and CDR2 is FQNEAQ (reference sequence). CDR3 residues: CSSSLGVPGGASYEQYF. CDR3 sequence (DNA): TGTTCCAGCAGCTTAGGAGTTCCCGGGGGGGCCTCCTACGAGCAGTACTTC.

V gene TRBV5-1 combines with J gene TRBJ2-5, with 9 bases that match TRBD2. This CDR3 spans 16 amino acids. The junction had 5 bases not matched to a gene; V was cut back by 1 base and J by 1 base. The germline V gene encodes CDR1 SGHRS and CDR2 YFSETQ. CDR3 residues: CASSLRAGGTQETQYF. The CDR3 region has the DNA TGCGCCAGCAGCTTGCGGGCGGGGGGGACCCAAGAGACCCAGTACTTC.